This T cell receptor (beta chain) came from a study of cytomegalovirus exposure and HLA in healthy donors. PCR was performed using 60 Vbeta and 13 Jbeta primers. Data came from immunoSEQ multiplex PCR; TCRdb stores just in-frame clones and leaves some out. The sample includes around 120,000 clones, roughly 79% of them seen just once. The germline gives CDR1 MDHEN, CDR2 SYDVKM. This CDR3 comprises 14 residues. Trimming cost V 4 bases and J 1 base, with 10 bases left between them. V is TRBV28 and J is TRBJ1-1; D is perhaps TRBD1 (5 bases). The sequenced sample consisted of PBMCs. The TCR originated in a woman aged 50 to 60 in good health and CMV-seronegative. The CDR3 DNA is TGTGCCAGCAGTTGGGGCAGGGCGAACACTGAAGCTTTCTTT. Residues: CASSWGRANTEAFF.